These 6 T cell receptor beta chains were all obtained from the same sample, sequenced in a study of cytomegalovirus exposure and HLA in healthy donors. The data were produced by immunoSEQ multiplex PCR, yet TCRdb's version contains in-frame clones alone and is incomplete. The profile shows about 190,000 clones, about four fifths of them singletons. The sample taken for sequencing was PBMCs. These TCRs come from a man between 18 and 29 years old in good health and CMV-seropositive.

This rearrangement joins TRBV28 to TRBJ2-7; 10 bases line up with TRBD1. Germline-derived CDR1 and CDR2 are MDHEN and SYDVKM. This CDR3 is built from 16 residues. V lost 6 bases to trimming and J lost 0 bases; unmatched junction nucleotides: 8. The CDR3 DNA follows: TGTGCCAGCAGGGAGACAGGGGGCCGGGGCTCCTACGAGCAGTACTTC. It specifies CASRETGGRGSYEQYF.

This clone was seen a single time. This sequence joins TRBV7-9 and TRBJ2-5; the match to TRBD1 covers 11 bases. The length of the CDR3 is 15 residues. V was pared by 5 bases and J by 4 bases, with 6 bases of the junction left unmatched. Germline lookup yields CDR1 SEHNR and CDR2 FQNEAQ (reference sequence). CDR3 bases: TGTGCCAGCAGCCTACGGGACAGGGGGACAGAGACCCAGTACTTC. Its protein is CASSLRDRGTETQYF. The whole variable domain, filled in from reference TRBV7-9 and TRBJ2-5, reads DTGVSQNPRHKITKRGQNVTFRCDPISEHNRLYWYRQTLGQGPEFLTYFQNEAQLEKSRLLSDRFSAERPKGSFSTLEIQRTEQGDSAMYLCASSLRDRGTETQYFGPGTRLLVL.

As concerns this clone: Distinct nucleotide sequences in the sample also encode this CDR3. This rearrangement joins TRBV11-2 to TRBJ2-7; 8 bases align to TRBD2. This CDR3 region has 15 residues. Losses at the gene ends were 1 base for V and 3 bases for J; bases not matched to a gene: 5. Per germline, CDR1 SGHAT and CDR2 FQNNGV. The CDR3 loop reads CASSLGASGSYEQYF. The CDR3 DNA reads as TGTGCCAGCAGCTTAGGGGCAAGCGGGAGCTACGAGCAGTACTTC.

This clone turned up a few times. This chain links TRBV5-1 with TRBJ2-3; D gene ambiguous. Germline CDR1 and CDR2: SGHRS and YFSETQ. The CDR3 loop spans 15 amino acids. The ends were cut back, 1 base at V and 1 base at J, with 10 bases in the middle. CDR3 amino acids: CASSLRDLGTDTQYF. In nucleotides, the CDR3 is TGCGCCAGCAGCTTGCGAGACCTAGGCACAGATACGCAGTATTTT.

The chain couples TRBV6-5 to TRBJ2-7; D remains ambiguous. The germline gives CDR1 MNHEY, CDR2 SVGAGI. The CDR3 has 12 residues. V lost 6 bases and J lost 0, with 6 bases in between. CDR3 in amino acids: CASSPNSYEQYF. The DNA for the CDR3 is TGTGCCAGCAGCCCTAACTCCTACGAGCAGTACTTC.

This rearrangement joins TRBV7-3 to TRBJ2-7; 8 nucleotides line up with TRBD1. The V gene end was trimmed by 1 base and the J gene end by 2 bases; junction bases not matched to a gene: 4. Germline values: CDR1 SGHTA, CDR2 FQGTGA. The CDR3 is made up of 15 amino acids. The CDR3 is CASSLSRGRPYEQYF. The CDR3 DNA follows: TGTGCCAGCAGCTTAAGCAGGGGGCGACCCTACGAGCAGTACTTC.